The rows below give T cell receptor beta chains drawn from one sample of a study of cytomegalovirus exposure and HLA in healthy donors. The protocol was immunoSEQ multiplex PCR, while the TCRdb copy is restricted to in-frame clones and leaves out a portion. The sample includes roughly 120,000 clones, 88% seen only once; the top ten take 1.4%. The specimen sequenced was PBMCs. The receptor set was obtained from a woman aged 30 to 39 in good health and CMV-seropositive. Both conserved end residues are part of each CDR3. The D gene is left open where the match is weak. A clone size is listed for some rows: how often the clone was seen (once, few, many), or a class if it is expanded.

size	D	J	V	CDR3	DNA
NA	NA	TRBJ2-7	TRBV11-1	CASSSYQGYEQYF	TGTGCCAGCAGCTCCTATCAGGGCTACGAGCAGTACTTC
NA	NA	TRBJ1-5	TRBV6-1	CASSTPPRGAQHF	TGTGCCAGCAGTACCCCCCCCCGGGGAGCCCAGCATTTT
NA	TRBD2	TRBJ2-1	TRBV15	CATSSPGLAIYNEQFF	TGTGCCACCAGCAGCCCTGGACTAGCGATCTACAATGAGCAGTTCTTC
NA	NA	TRBJ2-3	TRBV29-1	CSVEGPTHTDTQYF	TGCAGCGTTGAAGGTCCGACACACACAGATACGCAGTATTTT
NA	NA	TRBJ2-3	TRBV5-1	CASSFIQITDTQYF	TGCGCCAGCAGCTTTATACAGATCACAGATACGCAGTATTTT
NA	TRBD2	TRBJ2-1	TRBV29-1	CSVEWLAGGSYNEQFF	TGCAGCGTTGAGTGGCTAGCGGGGGGCTCCTACAATGAGCAGTTCTTC
NA	NA	TRBJ1-2	TRBV7-2	CASTEQGINDGYTF	TGTGCCAGCACCGAACAGGGAATTAACGATGGCTACACCTTC
once	TRBD2	TRBJ2-5	TRBV7-3	CASSLGWERGQETQYF	TGTGCCAGCAGCTTAGGGTGGGAGCGGGGCCAAGAGACCCAGTACTTC
NA	NA	TRBJ2-1	TRBV19	CASSIRQLSYNEQFF	TGTGCCAGTAGTATCAGGCAGCTCTCCTACAATGAGCAGTTCTTC
NA	TRBD1	TRBJ2-1	TRBV5-1	CASSLWDRGAYNEQFF	TGCGCCAGCAGCTTGTGGGACAGGGGAGCCTACAATGAGCAGTTCTTC
NA	TRBD1	TRBJ2-3	TRBV5-3	CARRPPNRGFTDTQYF	TGTGCCAGAAGACCCCCAAACAGGGGGTTCACAGATACGCAGTATTTT
NA	TRBD2	TRBJ2-3	TRBV5-1	CASSLGRTSGTDTQYF	TGCGCCAGCAGCTTGGGTAGGACTAGCGGCACAGATACGCAGTATTTT
NA	NA	TRBJ2-7	TRBV18	CASSSQGNEQYF	TGTGCCAGCTCATCCCAGGGTAACGAGCAGTACTTC
NA	TRBD2	TRBJ2-7	TRBV6-5	CASSRGRDEQYF	TGTGCCAGCAGCCGAGGGAGGGACGAGCAGTACTTC
NA	TRBD2	TRBJ2-6	TRBV9	CASSGLAGDSGANVLTF	TGTGCCAGCAGCGGTCTAGCGGGAGACTCTGGGGCCAACGTCCTGACTTTC
once	TRBD2	TRBJ2-5	TRBV11-2	CASSWLAGGEGTQYF	TGTGCCAGCAGCTGGCTAGCGGGGGGCGAGGGGACCCAGTACTTC
NA	TRBD1	TRBJ1-2	TRBV13	CASSLGGQGHYGYTF	TGTGCCAGCAGCTTAGGGGGACAGGGGCACTATGGCTACACCTTC